A single sample gave rise to the 11 T cell receptor beta chains below, sequenced in a study of response to subunit inactivated influenza vaccine. Via MiXCR, TCRdb re-called the RT-PCR reads, giving one row per CDR3 protein. The repertoire holds some 600,000 distinct CDR3 sequences, with around 15% as singletons. The specimen comprised PBMCs from blood, sampled roughly 2 weeks before vaccination. The receptors stem from a man between 45 and 60 years old who received an inactivated influenza vaccine.

This clonotype has just a few counts. This chain joins TRBV9 and TRBJ1-1; D ambiguous. Trimming cost V 0 bases and J 4 bases, with 10 bases left between them. CDR3 size: 14 residues. Looked up from germline, CDR1 is SGDLS and CDR2 is YYNGEE. The CDR3 nucleotides read TGTGCCAGCAGCGTAGGGGTGGGTTTCACTGAAGCTTTCTTT. It translates to CASSVGVGFTEAFF.

This clonotype was seen repeatedly, ten times or more. The chain recombines TRBV9 with TRBJ1-3; the D is unclear. This CDR3 region has 18 residues. Germline CDR1 SGDLS, CDR2 YYNGEE. Trimming cost V 0 bases and J 4 bases, with 20 bases left between them. CDR3 bases: TGTGCCAGCAGCGTAGGAGTCGGCGAACGGTATCGGGGAAACACCATATATTTT. This translates into CASSVGVGERYRGNTIYF.

This clonotype has only a few counts. This chain links TRBV5-1 with TRBJ2-5, with 7 positions matching TRBD1. The V and J ends lost 3 bases and 5 bases, in that order; junction bases with no gene match: 10. CDR3 length: 15 residues. Germline-derived CDR1 and CDR2 are SGHRS and YFSETQ. In nucleotides, the CDR3 is TGCGCCAGCAGCTGGCAACAGGGGAAGGGGGAGACCCAGTACTTC. Amino acids: CASSWQQGKGETQYF.

This clonotype was counted a few times. The V gene is TRBV4-3, the J gene TRBJ2-7; D not resolved. The CDR3 consists of 14 residues. Germline CDR1 LGHNA, CDR2 YSLEER. Trimming shortened V by 3 bases and J by 3 bases, and 12 bases separated the two germline ends. CDR3 DNA: TGCGCCAGCAGCCAGGGCCGGTCAGGCTACGAGCAGTACTTC. Protein product: CASSQGRSGYEQYF.

This clonotype has a count of ten or more. The V call is TRBV7-9, the J call TRBJ1-2, with D tentatively TRBD1 (5 bases). Germline assignment: CDR1 SEHNR and CDR2 FQNEAQ (reference sequence). The germline V and J ends were trimmed by 5 bases and 0 bases, with 16 bases remaining between them. The CDR3 is made up of 16 amino acids. DNA for the CDR3: TGTGCCAGCAGCCCTGGGGGAGCACAAGCTAACTATGGCTACACCTTC. Amino acid sequence: CASSPGGAQANYGYTF.

This rearrangement joins TRBV20-1 to TRBJ2-1; 7 bases map to TRBD2. Germline V lookup: CDR1 DFQATT, CDR2 SNEGSKA (reference sequence). J lost 7 bases, V lost 3 bases, and 9 bases had no gene match. The CDR3 covers 14 residues. CDR3 loop: CSASAGLGFNEQFF. The CDR3 region has the DNA TGCAGTGCTAGCGCCGGACTAGGTTTTAATGAGCAGTTCTTC.

The gene calls are TRBV15 and TRBJ2-4, with TRBD1 as a possible D gene (6 bases). CDR3 length: 15 amino acids. Germline CDR1 is LNHNV and CDR2 is YYDKDF (reference sequence). V was trimmed by 0 bases and J by 3 bases, leaving 9 bases between them. As DNA, the CDR3 is TGTGCCACCAGCAGAGATTTAGGGGGCAAAAACATTCAGTACTTC. Translating it yields CATSRDLGGKNIQYF.

This chain joins TRBV6-1 and TRBJ2-3, with 10 bases matching TRBD1. Germline trimming cut 8 bases from V and 1 base from J; bases unmatched to any gene: 3. The CDR3 is made up of 14 amino acids. Germline V gene data show CDR1 as MNHNS and CDR2 as SASEGT. CDR3 loop: CASHDRGRTDTQYF. The CDR3 DNA follows: TGTGCCAGCCACGACAGGGGGCGCACAGATACGCAGTATTTT.

J is TRBJ2-7 and V is TRBV20-1; D not certain. Germline CDR1 reads DFQATT; CDR2 reads SNEGSKA (reference sequence). CDR3 length: 12 amino acids. Trimming left V 0 bases short and J 10 bases short, with 13 bases between. The CDR3, as DNA: TGCAGTGCTAGAGATTTATCAGACCGCCAGTACTTC. The encoded protein is CSARDLSDRQYF.

J is TRBJ2-2 and V is TRBV25-1; unclear D gene. Looked up from germline, CDR1 is MGHDK and CDR2 is SYGVNS. The CDR3 runs 13 residues. V was trimmed by 1 base and J by 8 bases, leaving 8 bases between them. The CDR3 reads CASSEFSRGELFF. In nucleotides, the CDR3 is TGTGCCAGCAGTGAATTCTCTAGGGGGGAGCTGTTTTTT.

This clonotype was counted a single time. The final CDR3 position lacks the conserved phenylalanine or tryptophan, pointing to a likely read error. CDR3 sequence (DNA): TGCAGCACAGGACACGAGCAGTACCTC. Its protein is CSTGHEQYL. The chain employs TRBV20-1 and TRBJ2-7; perhaps TRBD1 as D (5 bases). Germline CDR1 is DFQATT and CDR2 is SNEGSKA (reference sequence). The CDR3 is made up of 9 amino acids.